These 29 T cell receptor beta chains share one sample of origin, sequenced in a study of T cell responses to AZD1222 COVID-19 vaccine. Sequencing was performed with immunoSEQ multiplex PCR; in TCRdb, only in-frame clones are kept and a portion is missing. The table includes 200,000 to 300,000 clones, just over 90% detected once. Sequenced material: peripheral blood, taken on day 0 of AZD1222 vaccination. These receptors came from an adult in good health.

The rearrangement links TRBV29-1 to TRBJ1-2; D possibly corresponds to TRBD1 (5 bases). The CDR3 is made up of 14 amino acids. Germline V gene lookup returns CDR1 SQVTM and CDR2 ANQGSEA. V was cut by 4 bases and J by 8 bases, with 20 bases left in between. CDR3 loop: CSVGDGISGGGYTF. The DNA for the CDR3 is TGCAGCGTTGGGGACGGGATCTCAGGAGGGGGCTACACCTTC.

With respect to this clone: The same CDR3 can be traced to other DNA sequences in this sample. The J gene is TRBJ1-1, the V gene TRBV20-1, with D perhaps matching TRBD1 (5 bases). V gave up 5 bases and J gave up 5 bases, with 9 bases separating them. The germline gives CDR1 DFQATT, CDR2 SNEGSKA (reference sequence). The CDR3 has 11 residues. The CDR3 reads CSARGGTEAFF. The DNA of the CDR3 is TGCAGTGCTCGGGGGGGGACTGAAGCTTTCTTT.

V gene TRBV5-5 combines with J gene TRBJ1-5, with D possibly being TRBD1 (5 bases). This CDR3 comprises 14 residues. Germline V gives CDR1 SGHKS, CDR2 YYEKEE (reference sequence). Trimming removed 4 bases from V and 1 base from J, with 9 bases in between. Here the CDR3 reads CASSPGPSNQPQHF. In DNA form, the CDR3 reads TGTGCCAGCAGCCCGGGACCAAGCAATCAGCCCCAGCATTTT.

The chain combines TRBV28 with TRBJ1-6; tentative D call: TRBD1 (6 bases). The CDR3 totals 15 residues. Germline CDR1 and CDR2: MDHEN and SYDVKM. V was pared by 6 bases and J by 0 bases, with 9 bases between. DNA for the CDR3: TGTGCCAGCAGCACAGGGAGCTCCTATAATTCACCCCTCCACTTT. This encodes CASSTGSSYNSPLHF.

The chain combines TRBV7-8 with TRBJ2-1; 11 positions match TRBD2. Germline assignment: CDR1 SGHVS and CDR2 FQNEAQ. The CDR3 length is 17 residues. V shed 4 bases and J 7 bases; nucleotides not matched to a gene: 12. In nucleotides, the CDR3 is TGTGCCAGCAGCTCCCAACCTCTACTAGCGGGAGATAATGAGCAGTTCTTC. It specifies CASSSQPLLAGDNEQFF.

The CDR3 sequence is CASRGRSSYNEQFF. In DNA, the CDR3 is TGTGCCAGCAGGGGTAGGAGCTCCTACAATGAGCAGTTCTTC. V is TRBV2 and J is TRBJ2-1, with no clear D. This CDR3 is 14 amino acids long. From germline, CDR1 is SNHLY and CDR2 FYNNEI. The V end was cut by 6 bases, the J end by 0 bases, with 9 bases between.

This rearrangement joins TRBV21-1 to TRBJ2-6. TRBV21-1 is tagged as a pseudogene. This CDR3 spans 16 amino acids. This CDR3 reads CASSKIPGRGANVLTF. CDR3 DNA: TGTGCCAGCAGCAAGATTCCAGGGAGAGGGGCCAACGTCCTGACTTTC.

The chain has TRBV5-1 and TRBJ2-2; maybe TRBD2 (6 bases). Germline V lookup: CDR1 SGHRS, CDR2 YFSETQ. This CDR3 has 15 amino acids. The V and J ends lost 0 bases and 2 bases respectively, with 8 bases between them. DNA of the CDR3: TGCGCCAGCAGCTTGGCCGGGGGAAACACCGGGGAGCTGTTTTTT. The encoded protein is CASSLAGGNTGELFF.

The chain couples TRBV2 to TRBJ1-2, with D perhaps matching TRBD1 (5 bases). V lost 5 bases and J lost 8, with 12 bases in between. Per the germline V gene, CDR1 is SNHLY and CDR2 is FYNNEI. This CDR3 comprises 12 residues. The CDR3 loop reads CASSSGAGGYTF. The CDR3 DNA reads TGTGCCAGCAGTAGTGGGGCGGGAGGCTACACCTTC.

Concerning this clone itself: Other DNA sequences within the sample encode an identical CDR3. For the CDR3, the DNA is TGCGCCAGCAGCTTGGCTGGGAGCTCCTATAATTCACCCCTCCACTTT. It encodes CASSLAGSSYNSPLHF. The V gene is TRBV5-1, the J gene TRBJ1-6; D remains unclear. Germline values: CDR1 SGHRS, CDR2 YFSETQ. The CDR3 covers 16 residues. V lost 0 bases and J 0 bases, leaving 7 bases between the germline ends.

This chain joins TRBV10-3 and TRBJ2-5; 10 bases are shared with TRBD2. The germline V gene has CDR1 ENHRY and CDR2 SYGVKD. J gave up 6 bases and V 3 bases, and 10 bases lay outside the gene matches. The CDR3 covers 16 residues. The CDR3 is CAISDGERGGRKTQYF. The CDR3, as DNA: TGTGCCATCAGTGATGGGGAGCGGGGGGGTAGGAAGACCCAGTACTTC.

The genes are TRBV5-5 and TRBJ1-5; D is perhaps TRBD1 (6 bases). The CDR3 runs 13 residues. Trimming removed 4 bases at V and 11 bases at J, with 16 bases between. CDR1 is SGHKS, CDR2 YYEKEE, per germline (reference sequence). Here the CDR3 reads CASSATGTRAQHF. In DNA, the CDR3 is TGTGCCAGCAGCGCAACAGGGACCCGGGCCCAGCATTTT. The whole variable domain, remainder taken from reference TRBV5-5 and TRBJ1-5, is DAGVTQSPTHLIKTRGQQVTLRCSPISGHKSVSWYQQVLGQGPQFIFQYYEKEERGRGNFPDRFSARQFPNYSSELNVNALLLGDSALYLCASSATGTRAQHFGDGTRLSIL.

The chain is built from TRBV5-1 and TRBJ1-1; tentative D call: TRBD1 (6 bases). The CDR3 length is 15 residues. V was shortened by 4 bases and J by 1 base, with 14 bases between the two germline ends. Germline V gene data show CDR1 as SGHRS and CDR2 as YFSETQ. The CDR3 loop is CASSAWGAENTEAFF. The CDR3 DNA is TGCGCCAGCAGCGCCTGGGGGGCAGAGAACACTGAAGCTTTCTTT.

The chain has TRBV28 and TRBJ1-2, with 9 nucleotides matching TRBD1. The V segment lost 5 bases and the J segment 11 bases; nucleotides outside the gene matches: 12. The CDR3 has 14 amino acids. Per germline, CDR1 MDHEN and CDR2 SYDVKM. The CDR3 DNA sequence: TGTGCCAGCAGTACTCCTGGCACAGGGGGCCGGTACACCTTC. Protein: CASSTPGTGGRYTF.

This chain joins TRBV27 and TRBJ2-1; TRBD1 agrees at 8 bases. The ends lost 5 bases at V and 4 bases at J; junction bases unmatched: 7. The germline CDR1 and CDR2 sequences are MNHEY and SMNVEV (reference sequence). The CDR3 contains 15 residues. CDR3 coding DNA: TGTGCCAGCAGTACCTCGACAGGGGTGTACAATGAGCAGTTCTTC. As protein: CASSTSTGVYNEQFF.

The chain couples TRBV21-1 to TRBJ2-7; the table's TRBD1 call for D was not verified on the DNA. TRBV21-1 constitutes a pseudogene. The CDR3 spans 16 residues. CDR3 protein: CASSGADGQGGHEQYF. The CDR3 bases are TGTGCCAGCAGCGGAGCTGACGGACAGGGGGGCCACGAGCAGTACTTC.

This clone was counted a single time. Sequence at one end of the junction differs from germline and may be a read error. V gene TRBV6-4 combines with J gene TRBJ2-3; 8 bases map to TRBD2. CDR1 is MRHNA and CDR2 is SNTAGT in the germline V gene. This CDR3 contains 15 residues. The chain's CDR3 is CASSGSGRGTDTQYF. The CDR3 DNA follows: TGTGCCAGCAGTGGGTCCGGGAGGGGCACTGATACGCAGTATTTT.

CDR3 nucleotides: TGTGCCAGCAGGGAGGGCTCTGGAAACACCATATATTTT. Translating it yields CASREGSGNTIYF. This sequence joins TRBV7-9 and TRBJ1-3; D remains unclear. CDR1 is SEHNR, CDR2 FQNEAQ, per germline (reference sequence). CDR3 size: 13 residues. V lost 6 bases, J lost 0 bases, and 6 bases lay in between.

The chain uses TRBV6-5 and TRBJ1-1; D not certain. Trimming left V 2 bases short and J 3 bases short, with 7 bases between. CDR1 is MNHEY and CDR2 is SVGAGI in the germline V gene. The CDR3 covers 13 residues. The CDR3 DNA follows: TGTGCCAGCAGTTACCGGGCTGACACTGAAGCTTTCTTT. It yields the protein CASSYRADTEAFF.

The chain combines TRBV28 with TRBJ2-7; a weak D match, TRBD2 (5 bases). This CDR3 has 15 amino acids. The germline V and J ends were trimmed by 7 bases and 3 bases, with 19 bases remaining between them. In germline, CDR1 is MDHEN, CDR2 SYDVKM. CDR3 DNA sequence: TGTGCCAGCAACGGCAGGCTCAGAGGGATCTACGAGCAGTACTTC. It specifies CASNGRLRGIYEQYF.

This sequence joins TRBV3-1 (or the pseudogene TRBV3-2) and TRBJ2-7; D is unclear. Germline values: CDR1 LGHDT, CDR2 YNNKEL (reference sequence). The V end was cut by 4 bases, the J end by 0 bases, with 7 bases between. The CDR3 runs 13 residues. The CDR3, as DNA: TGTGCCAGCAGCCTGAGCCTCTCCTACGAGCAGTACTTC. This sequence encodes CASSLSLSYEQYF.

The rearrangement uses TRBV6-5 and TRBJ2-1; 9 bases agree with TRBD1. The germline V gene encodes CDR1 MNHEY and CDR2 SVGAGI. The CDR3 sequence is 15 residues long. With V trimmed by 7 bases and J by 9 bases, 13 bases remained unmatched. CDR3 in amino acids: CASIPQRETGGEQFF. For the CDR3, the DNA is TGTGCCAGCATTCCTCAACGGGAGACAGGGGGTGAGCAGTTCTTC.

The rearrangement links TRBV6-5 to TRBJ2-1; D remains ambiguous. This CDR3 contains 12 residues. Trimming pared 8 bases from V and 12 bases from J, leaving 17 bases between. The germline gives CDR1 MNHEY, CDR2 SVGAGI. For the CDR3, the DNA is TGTGCCAGCTGGAACAGCCCCCAAGCGCAGTTCTTC. It codes for CASWNSPQAQFF.

This rearrangement joins TRBV18 to TRBJ2-7; TRBD1 is a possible D gene (6 bases). CDR3 length: 15 residues. V gave up 0 bases and J gave up 1 base, with 10 bases separating them. Looked up from germline, CDR1 is KGHSH and CDR2 is LQKENI. The CDR3, as DNA: TGTGCCAGCTCACCACCCCAACAGGGTTCCTACGAGCAGTACTTC. This sequence encodes CASSPPQQGSYEQYF.

To note about this clone: The conserved phenylalanine or tryptophan normally closing the CDR3 is absent here, so this likely arose from a read error. No DNA is shown, since the ends of the CDR3 on it are uncertain; the CDR3 is the one TCRdb lists. This sequence joins TRBV28 and TRBJ2-7; the table's D call TRBD1 went unverified against the DNA. Germline V gene lookup returns CDR1 MDHEN and CDR2 SYDVKM. The CDR3 extends over 13 residues, inclusive of both ends. CDR3 region: CASRSRGHLFHLG.

CDR3 sequence (DNA): TGCAGTGCTAGTCGGGGTACCACTGAAGCTTTCTTT. Its translation is CSASRGTTEAFF. This chain uses TRBV20-1 with TRBJ1-1; D is unresolved. The germline V gene encodes CDR1 DFQATT and CDR2 SNEGSKA (reference sequence). Trimming cost V 3 bases and J 4 bases, with 9 bases left between them. The CDR3 consists of 12 residues.

The genes are TRBV19 and TRBJ1-5; 9 nucleotides agree with TRBD1. Trimming removed 8 bases from V and 9 bases from J; junction bases left unmatched: 14. Per the germline V gene, CDR1 is LNHDA and CDR2 is SQIVND (reference sequence). The CDR3 is 15 residues long. The CDR3 DNA reads as TGTGCCAGTTCCCGGGGACAGGGAGACAATTGGCCCCAGCATTTT. This sequence encodes CASSRGQGDNWPQHF. The variable domain in full, completed from reference TRBV19 and TRBJ1-5, reads DGGITQSPKYLFRKEGQNVTLSCEQNLNHDAMYWYRQDPGQGLRLIYYSQIVNDFQKGDIAEGYSVSREKKESFPLTVTSAQKNPTAFYLCASSRGQGDNWPQHFGDGTRLSIL.

V is TRBV25-1 and J is TRBJ1-6; no clear D gene. Trimming left V 1 base short and J 9 bases short, with 13 bases between. This CDR3 region has 15 residues. CDR1 is MGHDK, CDR2 SYGVNS, per germline. CDR3 amino acids: CASSESPGPRSPLHF. CDR3 sequence (DNA): TGTGCCAGCAGTGAATCCCCCGGGCCTCGTTCACCCCTCCACTTT.

The chain employs TRBV11-3 and TRBJ2-5; the D gene is possibly TRBD2 (5 bases). V lost 0 bases, J lost 1 base, and 12 bases lay in between. The germline CDR1 and CDR2 sequences are SGHNT and YENEEA. There are 16 residues in the CDR3. The CDR3 spells CASSLEPIALQETQYF. DNA of the CDR3: TGTGCCAGCAGCTTAGAACCTATAGCGCTCCAAGAGACCCAGTACTTC.